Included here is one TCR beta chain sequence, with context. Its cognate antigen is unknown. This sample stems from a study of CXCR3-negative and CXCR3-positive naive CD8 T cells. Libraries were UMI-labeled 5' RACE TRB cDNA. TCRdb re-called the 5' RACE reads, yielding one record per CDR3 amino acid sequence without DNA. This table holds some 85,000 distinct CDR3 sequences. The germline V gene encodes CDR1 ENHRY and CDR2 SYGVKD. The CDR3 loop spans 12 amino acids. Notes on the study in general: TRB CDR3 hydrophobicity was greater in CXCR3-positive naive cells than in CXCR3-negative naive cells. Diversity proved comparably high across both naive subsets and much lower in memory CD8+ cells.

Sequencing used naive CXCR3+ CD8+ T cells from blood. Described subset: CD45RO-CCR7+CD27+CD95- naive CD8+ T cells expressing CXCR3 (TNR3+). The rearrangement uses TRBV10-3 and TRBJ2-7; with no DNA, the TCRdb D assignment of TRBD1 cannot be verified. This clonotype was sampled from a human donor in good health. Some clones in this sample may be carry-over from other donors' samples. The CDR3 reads CAIQGRGYEQYF.